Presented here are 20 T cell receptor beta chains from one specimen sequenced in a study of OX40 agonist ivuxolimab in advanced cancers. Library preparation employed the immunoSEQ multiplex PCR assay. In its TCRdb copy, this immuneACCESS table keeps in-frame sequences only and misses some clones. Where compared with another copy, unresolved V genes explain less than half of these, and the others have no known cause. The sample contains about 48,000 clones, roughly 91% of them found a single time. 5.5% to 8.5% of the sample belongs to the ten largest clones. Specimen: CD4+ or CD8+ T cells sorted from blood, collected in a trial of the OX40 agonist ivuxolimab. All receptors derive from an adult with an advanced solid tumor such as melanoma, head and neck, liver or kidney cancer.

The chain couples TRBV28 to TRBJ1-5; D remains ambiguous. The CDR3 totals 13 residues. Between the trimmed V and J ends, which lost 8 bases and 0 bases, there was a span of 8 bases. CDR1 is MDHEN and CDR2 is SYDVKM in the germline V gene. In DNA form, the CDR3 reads TGTGCCAGCGGGGTCTATAGCAATCAGCCCCAGCATTTT. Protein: CASGVYSNQPQHF.

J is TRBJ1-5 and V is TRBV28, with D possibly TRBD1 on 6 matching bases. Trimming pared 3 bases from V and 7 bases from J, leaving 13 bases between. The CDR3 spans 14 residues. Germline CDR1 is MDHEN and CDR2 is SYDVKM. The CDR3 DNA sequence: TGTGCCAGCAGTTTGGGCAGGGGTAGCCAGCCCCAGCATTTT. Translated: CASSLGRGSQPQHF.

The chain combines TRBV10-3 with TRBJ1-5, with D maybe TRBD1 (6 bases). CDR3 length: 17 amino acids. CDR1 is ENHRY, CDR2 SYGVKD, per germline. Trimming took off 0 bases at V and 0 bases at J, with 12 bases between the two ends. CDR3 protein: CAISESRTAYSNQPQHF. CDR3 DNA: TGTGCCATCAGTGAGTCGAGGACAGCTTATAGCAATCAGCCCCAGCATTTT.

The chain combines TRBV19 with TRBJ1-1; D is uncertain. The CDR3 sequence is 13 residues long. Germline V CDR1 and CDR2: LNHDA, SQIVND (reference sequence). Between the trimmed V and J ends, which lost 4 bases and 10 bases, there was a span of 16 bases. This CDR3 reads CASSKGATVGAFF. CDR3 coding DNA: TGTGCCAGTAGTAAAGGAGCTACGGTGGGAGCTTTCTTT.

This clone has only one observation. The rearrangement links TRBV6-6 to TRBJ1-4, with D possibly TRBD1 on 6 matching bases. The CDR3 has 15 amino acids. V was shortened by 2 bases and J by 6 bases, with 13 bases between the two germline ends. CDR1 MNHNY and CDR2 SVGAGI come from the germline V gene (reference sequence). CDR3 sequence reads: CASSYEGGMDEKLFF. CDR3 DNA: TGTGCCAGCAGTTACGAGGGGGGGATGGATGAAAAACTGTTTTTT.

The CDR3 nucleotides are TGTGCCAGCAGCTTCTCGGAGAACCGATCACCCCTCCACTTT. Translation: CASSFSENRSPLHF. This chain links TRBV7-9 with TRBJ1-6; D uncertain. The V gene lost 3 bases and the J gene lost 10 bases, with 13 bases spanning the gap. CDR1 and CDR2 (germline): SEHNR, FQNEAQ (reference sequence). CDR3 length: 14 amino acids.

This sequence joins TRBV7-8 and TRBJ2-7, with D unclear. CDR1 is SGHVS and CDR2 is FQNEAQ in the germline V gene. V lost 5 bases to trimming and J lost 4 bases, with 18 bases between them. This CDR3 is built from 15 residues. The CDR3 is CASSLRASNTYEQYF. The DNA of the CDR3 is TGTGCCAGCAGCCTCCGGGCCTCGAATACTTACGAGCAGTACTTC.

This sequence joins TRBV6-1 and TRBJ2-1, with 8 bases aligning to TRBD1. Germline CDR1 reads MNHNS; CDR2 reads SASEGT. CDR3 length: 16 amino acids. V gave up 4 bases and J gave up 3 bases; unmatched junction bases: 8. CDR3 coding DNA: TGTGCCAGCAGTGCCAGGGGGCCGCAGTTCTACAATGAGCAGTTCTTC. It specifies CASSARGPQFYNEQFF.

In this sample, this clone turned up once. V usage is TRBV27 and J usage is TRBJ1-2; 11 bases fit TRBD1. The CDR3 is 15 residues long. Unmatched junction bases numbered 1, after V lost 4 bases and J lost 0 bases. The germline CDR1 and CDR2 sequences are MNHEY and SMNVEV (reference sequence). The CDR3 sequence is CASSSGQGANYGYTF. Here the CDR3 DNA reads TGTGCCAGCAGTTCGGGACAGGGGGCTAACTATGGCTACACCTTC.

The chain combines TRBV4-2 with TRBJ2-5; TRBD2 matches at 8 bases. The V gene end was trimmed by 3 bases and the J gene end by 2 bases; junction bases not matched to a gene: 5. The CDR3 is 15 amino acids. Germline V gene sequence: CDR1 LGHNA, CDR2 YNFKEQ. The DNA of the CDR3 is TGTGCCAGCAGCCATCTTCTAGCGGGTCAAGAGACCCAGTACTTC. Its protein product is CASSHLLAGQETQYF.

CDR3 protein: CASSSSGAGTGGELFF. Here the CDR3 DNA reads TGTGCCAGCAGTTCCTCAGGGGCCGGGACGGGCGGGGAGCTGTTTTTT. This chain connects TRBV27 to TRBJ2-2; D possibly corresponds to TRBD1 (6 bases). This CDR3 spans 16 amino acids. Germline loops: CDR1 MNHEY, CDR2 SMNVEV (reference sequence). The V gene lost 4 bases and the J gene lost 7 bases, with 19 bases spanning the gap.

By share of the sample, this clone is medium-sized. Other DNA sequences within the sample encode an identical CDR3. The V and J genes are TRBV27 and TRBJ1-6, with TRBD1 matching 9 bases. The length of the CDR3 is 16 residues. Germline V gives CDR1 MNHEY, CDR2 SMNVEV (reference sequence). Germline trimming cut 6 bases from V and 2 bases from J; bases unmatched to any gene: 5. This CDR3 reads CASSQGQGTYNSPLHF. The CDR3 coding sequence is TGTGCCAGCAGCCAAGGACAGGGGACCTATAATTCACCCCTCCACTTT.

The CDR3 is CASSLRTELYEQYV. CDR3 nucleotide sequence: TGTGCCAGCAGCCTTCGGACGGAGCTTTACGAGCAGTACGTC. The V and J genes are TRBV7-8 and TRBJ2-7; no definite D call. Germline loops: CDR1 SGHVS, CDR2 FQNEAQ. The CDR3 totals 14 residues. V lost 5 bases to trimming and J lost 4 bases, with 15 bases between them.

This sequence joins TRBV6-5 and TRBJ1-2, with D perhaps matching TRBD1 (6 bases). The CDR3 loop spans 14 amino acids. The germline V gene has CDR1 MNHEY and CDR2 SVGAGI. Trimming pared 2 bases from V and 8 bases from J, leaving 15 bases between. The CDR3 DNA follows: TGTGCCAGCAGTTACGGGGTGGCAGGGGCCGGCTACACCTTC. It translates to CASSYGVAGAGYTF.

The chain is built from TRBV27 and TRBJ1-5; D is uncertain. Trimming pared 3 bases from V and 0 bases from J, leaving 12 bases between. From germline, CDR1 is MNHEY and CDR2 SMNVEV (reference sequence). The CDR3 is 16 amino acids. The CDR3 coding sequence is TGTGCCAGCAGTTTGGCCGCTTCCTATAGCAATCAGCCCCAGCATTTT. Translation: CASSLAASYSNQPQHF.

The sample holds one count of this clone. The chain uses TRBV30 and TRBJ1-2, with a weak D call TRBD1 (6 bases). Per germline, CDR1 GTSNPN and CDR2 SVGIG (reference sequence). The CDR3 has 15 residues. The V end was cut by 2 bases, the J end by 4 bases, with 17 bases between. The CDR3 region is CAWSSARGGRYGYTF. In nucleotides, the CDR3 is TGTGCCTGGAGTAGCGCCCGAGGGGGGCGCTATGGCTACACCTTC.

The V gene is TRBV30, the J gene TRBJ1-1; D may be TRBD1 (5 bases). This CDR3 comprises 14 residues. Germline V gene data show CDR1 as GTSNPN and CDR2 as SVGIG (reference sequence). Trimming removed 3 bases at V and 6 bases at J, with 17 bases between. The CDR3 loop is CAWRNGAEEAEAFF. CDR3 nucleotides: TGTGCCTGGAGAAACGGGGCGGAGGAGGCTGAAGCTTTCTTT.

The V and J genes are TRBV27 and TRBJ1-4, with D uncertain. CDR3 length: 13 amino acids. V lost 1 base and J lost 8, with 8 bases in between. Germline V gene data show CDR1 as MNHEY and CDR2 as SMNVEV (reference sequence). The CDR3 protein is CASSLYPWEKLFF. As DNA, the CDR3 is TGTGCCAGCAGTTTATACCCCTGGGAAAAACTGTTTTTT.

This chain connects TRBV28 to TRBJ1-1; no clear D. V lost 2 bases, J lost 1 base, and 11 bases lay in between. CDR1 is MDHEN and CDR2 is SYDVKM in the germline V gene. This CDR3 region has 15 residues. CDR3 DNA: TGTGCCAGCAGTTTAAGGTATAGGGCGAACACTGAAGCTTTCTTT. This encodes CASSLRYRANTEAFF. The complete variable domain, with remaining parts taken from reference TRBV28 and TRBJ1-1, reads DVKVTQSSRYLVKRTGEKVFLECVQDMDHENMFWYRQDPGLGLRLIYFSYDVKMKEKGDIPEGYSVSREKKERFSLILESASTNQTSMYLCASSLRYRANTEAFFGQGTRLTVV.

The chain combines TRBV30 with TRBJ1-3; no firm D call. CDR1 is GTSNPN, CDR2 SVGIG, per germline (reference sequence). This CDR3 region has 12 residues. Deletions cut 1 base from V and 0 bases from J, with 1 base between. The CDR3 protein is CAWSDSGNTIYF. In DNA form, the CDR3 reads TGTGCCTGGAGTGACTCTGGAAACACCATATATTTT.